Detailed here is one TCR beta chain. This clonotype was seen ten or more times. Its antigen is currently not known. No much larger clone exists at a distance of one base, and base qualities are not known. The data were produced on an Illumina HiSeq 1500. The public reads were quality trimmed at Q25 with fastp and then assembled into clones with MiXCR by TCRdb, keeping productive beta chains. Rows merge per CDR3 protein into single entries with the most common DNA and genes. The sample includes nearly 650,000 distinct CDR3 sequences, with approximately 24% observed a single time. The top ten clones comprise 7% to 9% of the sample. The data originate from a study of T cell repertoires in cytomegalovirus infection (dated by TCRdb to about 2019). About the investigation overall: Donor HLA type was relevant to the analysis, as public TCR beta signatures indicated carriage of CMV infection together with the matching HLA type.

General findings and caveats noted by the study authors: In both this cohort and an independent cohort of 350 or so donors, the cumulative frequency of public TCR beta family members distinguished carriers of CMV infection plus the relevant HLA type. The ex vivo response was dominated by HLA-C-restricted CMV-specific TCR beta clonotypes, which also provided the single most frequent clonotype in two of eight donors.

CDR1 and CDR2, per the germline V gene, are MGHRA and YSYEKL. V loses 4 bases at its end and J loses 4 bases; junction bases beyond the gene matches: 5. Inclusive of the bounding cysteine and phenylalanine, the CDR3 is 14 residues long. Of all the DNA, just the CDR3 is kept, 42 bases in frame from base 1. The TCR was taken from a human donor in good health (CMV status not recorded). Some clones in this sample may be carry-over from other donors' samples. Sequences were obtained from CD8+ T cells from PBMCs. The V and J genes are TRBV4-1 and TRBJ1-1, and 8 junction bases match TRBD1. The nucleotide sequence is given as TGCGCCAGCAGCCCTGGACAGGGTGGCACTGAAGCTTTCTTT. This is translated as CASSPGQGGTEAFF.